Listed below are T cell receptor beta chains from one sample, sequenced in a study of blood T cell repertoires in COVID-19. Assay used: immunoSEQ multiplex PCR; TCRdb lists only in-frame clones, some missing. Of under 60,000 clones in the sample, under 85% were seen once. The sample consisted of peripheral blood. These receptors all stem from a man aged 60 to 75 with acute or convalescent COVID-19. The CDR3 runs from the conserved cysteine through the conserved F or W. D genes are given only for firm matches.

cdr3_aa v_call d_call
CASSLRTDSYEQYF TRBV5-8 NA
CSVEGTSGGARNEQFF TRBV29-1 TRBD2
CASSQDRGGRGYGYTF TRBV14 NA
CASSFRVGTEAFF TRBV5-1 NA
CASSTSRAGGNNEQFF TRBV9 TRBD2
CASSPKGQGHGTEAFF TRBV10-1 TRBD1
CASSPGQVNRGYTF TRBV6-2/TRBV6-3 TRBD1
CASSLTGYEQYF TRBV12-3/TRBV12-4 NA
CASSEGTSEQYF TRBV9 NA
CASSPLGDRGIEGEQFF TRBV18 TRBD1
CASSALNRGTSGNTIYF TRBV6-1 TRBD1
CASGLVRRPGVHEQYF TRBV12-5 NA
CASSLQNQPQHF TRBV7-9 NA
CAWRTSGSETQYF TRBV30 TRBD2
CASSFLHPSYEQYF TRBV5-6 NA
CASSPVLGRGFF TRBV7-2 NA
CASSHLTGNEAFF TRBV4-1 NA
CASRWTGITEPQHF TRBV6-5 TRBD1
CASSSTDRGPYNEQFF TRBV5-4 TRBD1
CASSQVSGIYNSPLHF TRBV3-1/TRBV3-2 NA
CSVEAHLMDTQYF TRBV29-1 NA
CASRLQGDTEAFF TRBV12-2 NA
CASSPSTGYYGYTF TRBV18 TRBD1
CASSQDGRRGVEQYF TRBV4-3 NA
CASSLEGGRGEQYF TRBV5-1 NA
CASSPQGRGSGDTQYF TRBV18 NA
CAMRRDSNTGELFF TRBV18 NA
CASSYSGAAGYTF TRBV6-5 NA
CASSETGKDEQYF TRBV10-2 NA
CSVELGGGRTIQYF TRBV29-1 NA
CASRADSYNSPLHF TRBV2 NA
CASSLDRAAQPQHF TRBV7-9 TRBD1
CASRSGLQNQPQHF TRBV6-5 NA
CASSRTSGGQETQYF TRBV7-2 TRBD2
CACRPAASTDTQYF TRBV6-6 NA
CASSLDMEAPYEQYF TRBV11-1 NA
CASRLDSNYGYTF TRBV2 NA
CASSQAGVSNYGYTF TRBV3-1/TRBV3-2 NA
CASGQSNQPQHF TRBV12-5 NA
CASSLVQVFGYTF TRBV5-8 NA
CASSQDASGTYEQYF TRBV3-1/TRBV3-2 TRBD2
CASSVEEGSSGNTIYF TRBV9 NA
CSVDASLGNTIYF TRBV29-1 NA
CASSAETGGLYEQYF TRBV9 TRBD1
CASRRQGANQPQHF TRBV2 TRBD1
CASSSNSGTLNSPLHF TRBV27 NA
CASSSDRVVNAEAFF TRBV7-8 TRBD1
CASRYRGRSQQYF TRBV6-5 TRBD1
CASSLTGGQETQYF TRBV7-3 TRBD1
CASSYHDSSYEQYF TRBV2 NA
CSVVPGQANEKLFF TRBV29-1 TRBD1
CASSPKGQGPYEQYF TRBV7-8 TRBD1
CASSDIGTYNSPLHF TRBV2 NA
CASIGQMNTEAFF TRBV19 NA
CASSLSPYTEAFF TRBV7-6 NA
CASKIGGLDEQFF TRBV5-1 NA
CASSDRGHGSNQPQHF TRBV2 TRBD1
CAISRDSEAFF TRBV10-3 TRBD1
CASSPRDRGQLYEQYF TRBV7-6 TRBD1